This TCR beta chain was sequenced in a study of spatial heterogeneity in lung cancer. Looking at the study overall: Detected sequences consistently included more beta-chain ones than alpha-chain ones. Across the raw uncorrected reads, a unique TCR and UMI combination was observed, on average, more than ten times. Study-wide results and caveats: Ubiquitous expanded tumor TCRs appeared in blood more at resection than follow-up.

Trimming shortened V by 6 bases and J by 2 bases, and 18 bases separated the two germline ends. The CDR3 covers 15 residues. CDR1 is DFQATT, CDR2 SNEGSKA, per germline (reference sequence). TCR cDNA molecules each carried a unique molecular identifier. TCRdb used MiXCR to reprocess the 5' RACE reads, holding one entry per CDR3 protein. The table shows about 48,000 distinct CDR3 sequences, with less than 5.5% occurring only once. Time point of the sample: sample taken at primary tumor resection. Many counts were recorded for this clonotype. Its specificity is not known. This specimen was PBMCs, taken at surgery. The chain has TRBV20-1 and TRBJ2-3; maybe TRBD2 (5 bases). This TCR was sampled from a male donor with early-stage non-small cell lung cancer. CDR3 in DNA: TGCAGTGCCATCCCGACTACCACCTACACAGATACGCAGTATTTT. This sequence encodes CSAIPTTTYTDTQYF.